This entry describes one T cell receptor (beta chain). The antigen is unknown. Individual cDNA molecules were tagged with unique molecular identifiers. TCRdb called the 5' RACE reads again in MiXCR, with one record for every CDR3 protein. The table includes about 35,000 distinct CDR3 sequences, about 5.8% detected once. The data derive from a study of early T cells in non-severe SARS-CoV-2 infection. Across the whole study: Unsorted whole blood bulk RNA was sequenced, with unpaired chains. Overall study findings and caveats: There was a bias toward anti-spike CD8 responses in VDJdb matching, which missed private and CD4 specificities.

Germline V gene sequence: CDR1 SNHLY, CDR2 FYNNEI. V lost 9 bases and J lost 2; bases outside the gene matches: 8. The CDR3 runs to 15 residues. This chain connects TRBV2 to TRBJ2-5; 11 nucleotides match TRBD2. This clonotype was obtained from an adult who was a healthcare worker with PCR-confirmed SARS-CoV-2 infection or an uninfected control (not recorded which). Sequenced input: whole blood. CDR3 in amino acids: CASRGTSGVQETQYF. The DNA of the CDR3 is TGTGCCAGTCGGGGGACTAGCGGAGTTCAAGAGACCCAGTACTTC.